These 31 T cell receptor beta chains were sequenced from one sample in a study of blood T cell repertoires in COVID-19. Only in-frame clones appear in the TCRdb table, and some are missing; sequencing was by immunoSEQ multiplex PCR. This sample has 150,000 or so clones, with roughly 90% found just once. Sequenced: PBMCs or T cells enriched from blood (not recorded which). The receptors were sampled from a man between 50 and 59 years old who had recovered from COVID-19.

V usage is TRBV7-6 and J usage is TRBJ2-1, with TRBD2 identical over 7 bases. The ends lost 4 bases at V and 3 bases at J; junction bases unmatched: 12. Germline V gives CDR1 SGHVS, CDR2 FNYEAQ. This CDR3 has 17 amino acids. DNA of the CDR3: TGTGCCAGCAGCTCAGACCCGGGACTAAGGGACTACAATGAGCAGTTCTTC. Protein: CASSSDPGLRDYNEQFF.

The chain recombines TRBV28 with TRBJ1-5; D possibly corresponds to TRBD1 (6 bases). This CDR3 contains 15 residues. Germline CDR1 MDHEN, CDR2 SYDVKM. V gave up 3 bases and J gave up 0 bases, with 9 bases separating them. CDR3 sequence: CASSFHRVSNQPQHF. The CDR3, as DNA: TGTGCCAGCAGTTTCCACAGGGTTAGCAATCAGCCCCAGCATTTT.

This chain uses TRBV24-1 with TRBJ2-2; perhaps TRBD1 as D (6 bases). With 2 bases removed from V and 5 bases from J, the gap between germline ends came to 8 bases. The CDR3 loop spans 14 amino acids. Germline CDR1 reads KGHDR; CDR2 reads SFDVKD. CDR3 sequence reads: CATSDSRGTGELFF. The CDR3 DNA reads as TGTGCCACCAGTGATTCCAGGGGAACCGGGGAGCTGTTTTTT.

The chain combines TRBV27 with TRBJ1-6; the D is unclear. V was shortened by 7 bases and J by 4 bases, with 20 bases between the two germline ends. Germline lookup yields CDR1 MNHEY and CDR2 SMNVEV (reference sequence). The CDR3 sequence is 17 residues long. As DNA, the CDR3 is TGTGCCAGCAACCTAAGACACGCGTTCCTATATAATTCACCCCTCCACTTT. This encodes CASNLRHAFLYNSPLHF.

This clone was observed once. The rearrangement joins TRBV6-5 to TRBJ1-1; the match to TRBD1 covers 9 bases. From germline, CDR1 is MNHEY and CDR2 SVGAGI. The CDR3 is 14 amino acids. Losses at the gene ends were 5 bases for V and 2 bases for J; bases not matched to a gene: 3. In nucleotides, the CDR3 is TGTGCCAGCAGTATGGGACAGGGAAACACTGAAGCTTTCTTT. It is translated as CASSMGQGNTEAFF.

This chain links TRBV4-3 with TRBJ2-7; D ambiguous. Trimming shortened V by 1 base and J by 7 bases, and 11 bases separated the two germline ends. The germline V gene encodes CDR1 LGHNA and CDR2 YSLEER. The CDR3 is made up of 13 amino acids. CDR3 DNA sequence: TGCGCCAGCAGCCAAGTTTCGTCACGGGAGCAGTACTTC. Its translation: CASSQVSSREQYF.

The rearrangement links TRBV7-8 to TRBJ2-7, with 7 positions matching TRBD1. The junction had 8 bases not matched to a gene; V was cut back by 0 bases and J by 6 bases. The CDR3 has 15 residues. Germline CDR1 is SGHVS and CDR2 is FQNEAQ. DNA of the CDR3: TGTGCCAGCAGCTTAGCGCTTGGACAGGACCGCGAGCAGTACGTC. Its translation is CASSLALGQDREQYV.

The rearrangement uses TRBV7-2 and TRBJ2-7, with D possibly matching TRBD1 (5 bases). Germline-derived CDR1 and CDR2 are SGHTA and FQGNSA. The CDR3 covers 14 residues. V lost 2 bases and J 3 bases, leaving 11 bases between the germline ends. The CDR3 protein is CASSLIWGSYEQYF. The CDR3 DNA is TGTGCCAGCAGCTTAATATGGGGCAGCTACGAGCAGTACTTC.

The V gene is TRBV18, the J gene TRBJ1-4; D is possibly TRBD1 (5 bases). Germline V gene lookup returns CDR1 KGHSH and CDR2 LQKENI. This CDR3 region has 14 residues. V dropped 4 bases and J dropped 8 bases, with 14 bases sitting between them. In DNA, the CDR3 is TGTGCCAGCTCACGTTCAACAGGCGGCGAAAAACTGTTTTTT. Translating it yields CASSRSTGGEKLFF. The complete variable domain, with remaining parts taken from reference TRBV18 and TRBJ1-4, reads NAGVMQNPRHLVRRRGQEARLRCSPMKGHSHVYWYRQLPEEGLKFMVYLQKENIIDESGMPKERFSAEFPKEGPSILRIQQVVRGDSAAYFCASSRSTGGEKLFFGSGTQLSVL.

CDR3 nucleotides: TGTGCCACCAGCAGAGATCTTTTCCGGAGTCTAGCGGAAAGAGATACGCAGTATTTT. It is translated as CATSRDLFRSLAERDTQYF. The rearrangement links TRBV15 to TRBJ2-3; 7 nucleotides align to TRBD2. The J segment lost 5 bases and the V segment lost 0 bases, leaving 17 bases of the junction unmatched. CDR3 length equals 19 residues. The germline V gene has CDR1 LNHNV and CDR2 YYDKDF (reference sequence). The entire variable domain, with the rest obtained from reference TRBV15 and TRBJ2-3, is as follows: DAMVIQNPRYQVTQFGKPVTLSCSQTLNHNVMYWYQQKSSQAPKLLFHYYDKDFNNEADTPDNFQSRRPNTSFCFLDIRSPGLGDTAMYLCATSRDLFRSLAERDTQYFGPGTRLTVL.

This chain joins TRBV7-8 and TRBJ1-1; D not resolved. The CDR3 has 13 amino acids. Per germline, CDR1 SGHVS and CDR2 FQNEAQ. V shed 2 bases and J shed 5 bases, with 9 bases lying between them. The CDR3 reads CASSLLERTEAFF. The CDR3 DNA is TGTGCCAGCAGCTTATTGGAGAGGACTGAAGCTTTCTTT.

The chain combines TRBV9 with TRBJ2-5; unclear D gene. V was pared by 3 bases and J by 7 bases, with 19 bases between. In germline, CDR1 is SGDLS, CDR2 YYNGEE. CDR3 size: 15 residues. For the CDR3, the DNA is TGTGCCAGCAGCGAAACAGATTCCCAAGATTGGACCCAGTACTTC. Protein sequence: CASSETDSQDWTQYF.

This clone was recorded once. The chain carries TRBV6-4 and TRBJ1-5, with TRBD1 as a possible D gene (5 bases). With 8 bases removed from V and 2 bases from J, the gap between germline ends came to 31 bases. Looked up from germline, CDR1 is MRHNA and CDR2 is SNTAGT. CDR3 size: 20 residues. CDR3 DNA: TGTGCCAGCTTCCGGGAGGGGACGGAATCCCTTTATTTTCGCAATCAGCCCCAGCATTTT. This gives the protein CASFREGTESLYFRNQPQHF.

The chain has TRBV7-2 and TRBJ1-1, with no clear D. CDR1 and CDR2 from the germline V gene are SGHTA and FQGNSA. Trimming removed 3 bases at V and 8 bases at J, with 13 bases between. This CDR3 comprises 13 residues. The CDR3 DNA is TGTGCCAGCAGCTTCGGACGGGCGGGGGAAGCTTTCTTT. Its translation is CASSFGRAGEAFF.

The gene calls are TRBV18 and TRBJ2-1; TRBD2 matches 7 bases. Germline trimming cut 0 bases from V and 7 bases from J; bases unmatched to any gene: 9. The V gene's germline CDR1 is KGHSH and CDR2 LQKENI. This CDR3 is built from 16 residues. CDR3 in DNA: TGTGCCAGCTCACCACCGATTGGACTAGGTCGAAATGAGCAGTTCTTC. Translated: CASSPPIGLGRNEQFF. The entire variable domain, with the rest obtained from reference TRBV18 and TRBJ2-1, is as follows: NAGVMQNPRHLVRRRGQEARLRCSPMKGHSHVYWYRQLPEEGLKFMVYLQKENIIDESGMPKERFSAEFPKEGPSILRIQQVVRGDSAAYFCASSPPIGLGRNEQFFGPGTRLTVL.

The chain is built from TRBV12-5 and TRBJ1-1; 9 bases fit TRBD1. Germline V gene sequence: CDR1 LGHNT, CDR2 FRNRAP. The CDR3 is made up of 12 amino acids. The ends lost 9 bases at V and 5 bases at J; junction bases unmatched: 4. The CDR3 loop is CARDRGGTEAFF. The CDR3 DNA reads TGTGCTAGGGACAGGGGAGGGACTGAAGCTTTCTTT.

This clone was detected only a few times. The J gene is TRBJ2-7, the V gene TRBV18; the D gene is possibly TRBD1 (6 bases). The CDR3 is made up of 16 amino acids. Germline assignment: CDR1 KGHSH and CDR2 LQKENI. V lost 2 bases to trimming and J lost 5 bases, with 19 bases between them. CDR3 bases: TGTGCCAGCTCACCAGGATCAGGCCAGGGGCCCAACGAGCAGTACTTC. It is translated as CASSPGSGQGPNEQYF.

J is TRBJ1-4 and V is TRBV7-9; no clear D gene. This CDR3 region has 15 residues. CDR1 and CDR2 (germline): SEHNR, FQNEAQ (reference sequence). Trimming took 2 bases from V and 0 from J, leaving 7 bases between them. In nucleotides, the CDR3 is TGTGCCAGCAGCTTATTCAGCGCAACTAATGAAAAACTGTTTTTT. This codes for CASSLFSATNEKLFF.

The V and J genes are TRBV11-2 and TRBJ1-1; no clear D. With 1 base removed from V and 2 bases from J, the gap between germline ends came to 8 bases. CDR1 is SGHAT and CDR2 is FQNNGV in the germline V gene. The CDR3 runs to 14 residues. The CDR3 here is CASSLAWRNTEAFF. The CDR3, as DNA: TGTGCCAGCAGCTTAGCGTGGAGAAACACTGAAGCTTTCTTT.

The CDR3, as DNA: TGTGCCAGCAGCTTACGAGGCTTACCTGTCTACGAGCAGTACGTC. Its translation is CASSLRGLPVYEQYV. V is TRBV5-6 and J is TRBJ2-7; D remains ambiguous. Looked up from germline, CDR1 is SGHDT and CDR2 is YYEEEE. This CDR3 contains 15 residues. Trimming stripped 2 bases from V and 3 bases from J, with 15 bases between.

CDR3 loop: CASSPVSGNTEAFF. CDR3 DNA sequence: TGTGCCAGCTCACCGGTTTCGGGAAACACTGAAGCTTTCTTT. This chain uses TRBV18 with TRBJ1-1; no definite D call. The CDR3 extends over 14 amino acids. The germline gives CDR1 KGHSH, CDR2 LQKENI. V lost 3 bases to trimming and J lost 2 bases, with 10 bases between them.

V gene TRBV7-6 combines with J gene TRBJ1-3, with D perhaps TRBD1 (6 bases). Germline V CDR1 and CDR2: SGHVS, FNYEAQ. The CDR3 runs to 17 residues. Trimming removed 3 bases at V and 0 bases at J, with 15 bases between. CDR3 coding DNA: TGTGCCAGCAGCTTCGGCCCTGGACAGTACTCTGGAAACACCATATATTTT. Translating gives CASSFGPGQYSGNTIYF.

In regard to this clone: Other DNA sequences of this sample code for an identical CDR3. The V gene is TRBV7-2, the J gene TRBJ2-1; maybe TRBD1 (6 bases). Germline CDR1 is SGHTA and CDR2 is FQGNSA. The CDR3 is made up of 15 amino acids. V was clipped by 5 bases and J by 0 bases, with 11 bases between them. The chain's CDR3 is CASSPQGSSYNEQFF. In DNA, the CDR3 is TGTGCCAGCAGCCCCCAGGGGAGCTCCTACAATGAGCAGTTCTTC.

The chain carries TRBV9 and TRBJ2-3; D remains ambiguous. V dropped 4 bases and J dropped 3 bases, with 6 bases sitting between them. CDR1 and CDR2 (germline): SGDLS, YYNGEE. This CDR3 has 12 residues. The CDR3 loop reads CASSTRTDTQYF. The CDR3 DNA sequence: TGTGCCAGCAGCACCAGGACAGATACGCAGTATTTT.

The chain couples TRBV13 to TRBJ2-5; 9 nucleotides align to TRBD2. From germline, CDR1 is PRHDT and CDR2 FYEKMQ (reference sequence). The CDR3 extends over 16 amino acids. The V and J ends lost 4 bases and 5 bases, in that order; junction bases with no gene match: 11. The CDR3 region has the DNA TGTGCCAGCAGCTGGGGGGGTAGCGGGAGCGGTGAGACCCAGTACTTC. Protein: CASSWGGSGSGETQYF.

V and J are TRBV20-1 and TRBJ2-7; no reliable D call. Trimming stripped 0 bases from V and 3 bases from J, with 3 bases between. Germline lookup yields CDR1 DFQATT and CDR2 SNEGSKA (reference sequence). This CDR3 spans 11 amino acids. CDR3 sequence: CSARDYYEQYV. Here the CDR3 DNA reads TGCAGTGCTAGAGACTACTACGAGCAGTACGTC.

J is TRBJ2-4 and V is TRBV27; no clear D gene. Germline V gene sequence: CDR1 MNHEY, CDR2 SMNVEV (reference sequence). The CDR3 consists of 14 residues. V was clipped by 3 bases and J by 0 bases, with 6 bases between them. CDR3 protein: CASSFSIAKNIQYF. The CDR3 DNA sequence: TGTGCCAGCAGTTTTTCTATAGCCAAAAACATTCAGTACTTC.

The chain joins TRBV7-8 to TRBJ1-4; unclear D gene. There are 13 residues in the CDR3. The V end lost 5 bases, the J end lost 6 bases, and 10 bases lay between the germline ends. The germline V gene has CDR1 SGHVS and CDR2 FQNEAQ. The CDR3 region has the DNA TGTGCCAGCAGCCGGAACGAGGATGAAAAACTGTTTTTT. Translation: CASSRNEDEKLFF. Complete variable domain (other parts from reference TRBV7-8 and TRBJ1-4): GAGVSQSPRYKVAKRGQDVALRCDPISGHVSLFWYQQALGQGPEFLTYFQNEAQLDKSGLPSDRFFAERPEGSVSTLKIQRTQQEDSAVYLCASSRNEDEKLFFGSGTQLSVL.

The DNA for the CDR3 is TGTGCCAGCAGTATGCTAGCGGGAGGTTCGGAGCAGTACTTC. Translated, it gives CASSMLAGGSEQYF. V is TRBV6-5 and J is TRBJ2-7; TRBD2 matches 11 bases. V trimming: 5 bases; J trimming: 7 bases; junction bases outside the gene matches: 7. This CDR3 contains 14 residues. Germline V gene lookup returns CDR1 MNHEY and CDR2 SVGAGI.

The chain uses TRBV30 and TRBJ1-5; 8 bases line up with TRBD1. The CDR3 runs to 16 residues. The ends lost 3 bases at V and 5 bases at J; junction bases unmatched: 12. CDR1 is GTSNPN and CDR2 is SVGIG in the germline V gene (reference sequence). The CDR3 DNA is TGTGCCTGGAGCCCTAGGGGGACAGGCGATTATCAGCCCCAGCATTTT. Protein sequence: CAWSPRGTGDYQPQHF.

In this sample, this clone turned up once. This rearrangement joins TRBV11-2 to TRBJ1-2; the D is unclear. The CDR3 has 14 amino acids. Trimming removed 5 bases from V and 0 bases from J, with 10 bases in between. Per the germline V gene, CDR1 is SGHAT and CDR2 is FQNNGV. In DNA, the CDR3 is TGTGCCAGCAGCCCAGGCTATTCTAACTATGGCTACACCTTC. It specifies CASSPGYSNYGYTF. The variable domain in full, with the rest retrieved from reference TRBV11-2 and TRBJ1-2, is EAGVAQSPRYKIIEKRQSVAFWCNPISGHATLYWYQQILGQGPKLLIQFQNNGVVDDSQLPKDRFSAERLKGVDSTLKIQPAKLEDSAVYLCASSPGYSNYGYTFGSGTRLTVV.